This record covers a single T cell receptor (beta chain). The target antigen is unknown. Repertoires were generated with immunoSEQ multiplex PCR, while TCRdb's copy carries only in-frame clones and drops some. The sample holds about 49,000 clones, more than 70% seen once. This CDR3 is built from 17 residues. CDR1 SGHRS and CDR2 YFSETQ come from the germline V gene. V was trimmed by 2 bases and J by 0 bases, leaving 15 bases between them. The sample is drawn from a study of lymphopenia after photon versus proton radiotherapy. Findings and limits, study-wide: Larger post-nadir TCR diversity loss correlated inversely with survival in deceased patients. Relative stability marked proton patients; photon patients lost diversity and naive cells. Post-nadir diversity loss with photons came from oligoclonal expansion, particularly CD8+ Temra cells. Only patients who died were analyzed for survival; proton advantage is unproven.

This sequence originates from a man aged 50-59 years with gastric cancer. The chain combines TRBV5-1 with TRBJ1-3; possible D gene TRBD1, 5 bases. The sample was peripheral blood, taken from a patient treated with photon-based radiotherapy. The chain's CDR3 is CASSLKGVAGSGNTIYF. CDR3 bases: TGCGCCAGCAGCTTAAAAGGGGTGGCAGGCTCTGGAAACACCATATATTTT.